This T cell receptor beta chain originates from a study of blood T cell repertoires in COVID-19. Method: immunoSEQ multiplex PCR; TCRdb's copy keeps in-frame clones and lacks some. Among 120,000 to 150,000 clones, around 83% were seen once, and the ten largest hold roughly 7.9%. This TCR was recovered from a woman in her forties or fifties in a cohort sampled during active or convalescent COVID-19. Sequences were obtained from peripheral blood.

The CDR3 sequence: CASSNPGLGRDTQYF. CDR3 nucleotide sequence: TGTGCCAGCAGCAATCCGGGCCTGGGGCGAGATACGCAGTATTTT. The genes are TRBV27 and TRBJ2-3, with D possibly matching TRBD1 (5 bases). The CDR3 is 15 residues long. Trimming cost V 6 bases and J 5 bases, with 18 bases left between them. CDR1 is MNHEY, CDR2 SMNVEV, per germline (reference sequence).